This TCR beta chain originates from a study of CD8 T cells in ankylosing spondylitis. The ends were cut back, 3 bases at V and 5 bases at J, with 9 bases in the middle. Germline CDR1 and CDR2: SQVTM and ANQGSEA. The CDR3 has 12 residues. Via MiXCR, TCRdb re-called the 5' RACE reads, giving one row per CDR3 protein. The repertoire holds 350,000 or so distinct CDR3 sequences, with about 9.9% as singletons. The chain employs TRBV29-1 and TRBJ2-3; D unclear. This sequence originates from a female donor with ankylosing spondylitis or in good health (not recorded which). The source material was blood, either unsorted or a sorted T cell fraction (not recorded which). In nucleotides, the CDR3 is TGCAGCGTTGAGTTCAGAGGAGATACGCAGTATTTT. Translation gives CSVEFRGDTQYF.